This note documents a single TCR beta chain sequence. The data were taken from a study of glioma-infiltrating T cells after dendritic cell vaccination. Study details: Patients had newly diagnosed or recurrent glioblastoma and received dendritic cell vaccines.

Isocitrate dehydrogenase mutation was absent in all glioblastoma patients. CDR3 length: 14 amino acids. Germline values: CDR1 SGHAT, CDR2 FQNNGV. V was pared by 6 bases and J by 7 bases, with 4 bases of the junction left unmatched. The repertoire was sequenced with immunoSEQ multiplex PCR; TCRdb's copy has only in-frame clones and lacks some. The sample contains some 100,000 clones, about 80% of which appear only once. V is TRBV11-2 and J is TRBJ1-6, with 9 bases fitting TRBD1. The sequences come from blood, collected before dendritic cell vaccination. This clonotype originated in a human donor with glioblastoma. CDR3 region: CASRIGQGNSPLHF. CDR3 sequence (DNA): TGTGCCAGCAGAATCGGACAGGGGAATTCACCCCTCCACTTT.